A selection of T cell receptor beta chains follows, all from one sample in a study of blood T cell repertoires in COVID-19. Profiling relied on immunoSEQ multiplex PCR, and the TCRdb table lists in-frame clones only, not all of them. The table records some 250,000 clones, approximately 80% of them present only once. The material sequenced was peripheral blood. These receptors were taken from a young woman with acute or convalescent COVID-19. Both conserved end residues are trimmed from each CDR3. D genes are given only for firm matches. Clone size is given for some rows only: seen once, a few or many times, or a class if the clone is expanded.

v_gene	d_gene	abundance	len	j_gene	CDR3aa
TRBV7-8	-	few	12	TRBJ1-5	ASSLAGGTQPQH
TRBV28	-	few	14	TRBJ1-5	ASSRTGIFGNQPQH
TRBV18	TRBD1	-	12	TRBJ2-7	ASSARQGWSEQY
TRBV3-1/TRBV3-2	-	-	13	TRBJ2-5	ASSQIKQDQETQY
TRBV4-3	TRBD2	-	18	TRBJ2-1	ASSLGAGTTGVSSYNEQF
TRBV9	-	once	13	TRBJ1-1	ASSAGVEISTEAF
TRBV30	TRBD1	-	11	TRBJ2-7	AWSASDRDEQY
TRBV20-1	-	-	9	TRBJ1-1	SRGHPTEAF
TRBV7-9	TRBD2	-	14	TRBJ2-2	ASSSRLAGNTGELF
TRBV7-8	-	-	13	TRBJ1-1	ASSHAIDKDIQAF
TRBV4-3	-	-	14	TRBJ1-1	ASSQVNRPLGTEAF
TRBV27	-	-	12	TRBJ2-1	ASSLRRQNNEQF
TRBV7-9	-	-	11	TRBJ1-4	ASSLGTEEKLF
TRBV18	-	-	11	TRBJ2-5	ASSPPSFETQY
TRBV6-5	TRBD1	-	12	TRBJ2-7	ASSPTGGGYEQY